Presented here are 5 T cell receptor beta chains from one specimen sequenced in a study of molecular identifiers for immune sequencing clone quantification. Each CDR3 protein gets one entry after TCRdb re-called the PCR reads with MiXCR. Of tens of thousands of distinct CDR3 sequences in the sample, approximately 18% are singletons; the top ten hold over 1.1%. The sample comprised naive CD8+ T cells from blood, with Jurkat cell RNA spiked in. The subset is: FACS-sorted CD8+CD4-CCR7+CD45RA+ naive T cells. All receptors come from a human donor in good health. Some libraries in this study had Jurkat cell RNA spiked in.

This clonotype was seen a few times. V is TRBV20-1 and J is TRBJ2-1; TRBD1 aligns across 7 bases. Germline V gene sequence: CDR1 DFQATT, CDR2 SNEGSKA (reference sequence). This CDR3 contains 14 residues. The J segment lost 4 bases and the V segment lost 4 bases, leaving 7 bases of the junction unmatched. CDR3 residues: CSATGQDSYNEQFF. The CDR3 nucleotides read TGCAGTGCTACCGGACAGGATTCTTACAATGAGCAGTTCTTC.

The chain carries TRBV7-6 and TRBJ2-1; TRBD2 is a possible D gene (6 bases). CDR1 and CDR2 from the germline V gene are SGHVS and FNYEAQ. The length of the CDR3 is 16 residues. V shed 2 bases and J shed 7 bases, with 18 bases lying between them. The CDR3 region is CASSLSLLAKGNEQFF. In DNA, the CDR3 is TGTGCCAGCAGCTTAAGCTTACTAGCAAAAGGAAATGAGCAGTTCTTC.

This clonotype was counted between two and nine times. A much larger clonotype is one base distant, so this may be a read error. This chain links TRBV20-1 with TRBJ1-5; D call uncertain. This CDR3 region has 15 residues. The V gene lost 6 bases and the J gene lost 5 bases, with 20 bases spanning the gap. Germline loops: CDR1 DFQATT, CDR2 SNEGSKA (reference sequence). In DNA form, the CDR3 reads TGCAGTGCCGAGAATGTAGGGAGCGGCGATCAGCCCCAGCATTTT. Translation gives CSAENVGSGDQPQHF.

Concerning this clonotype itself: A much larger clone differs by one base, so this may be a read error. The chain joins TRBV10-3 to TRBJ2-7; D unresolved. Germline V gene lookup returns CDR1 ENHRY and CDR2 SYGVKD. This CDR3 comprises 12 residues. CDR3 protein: CAISEDPYEQHF. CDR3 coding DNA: TGTGCCATCAGTGAAGACCCATACGAGCAGCACTTC.

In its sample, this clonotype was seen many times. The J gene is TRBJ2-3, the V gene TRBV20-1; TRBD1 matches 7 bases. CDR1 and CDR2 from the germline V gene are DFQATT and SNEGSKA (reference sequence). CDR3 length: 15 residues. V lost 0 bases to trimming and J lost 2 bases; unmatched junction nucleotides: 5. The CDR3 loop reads CSARDWDRLTDTQYF. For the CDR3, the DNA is TGCAGTGCTAGAGATTGGGACAGACTCACAGATACGCAGTATTTT.